These T cell receptor beta chains were read from a single sample in a study of T cells in Graves' hyperthyroidism and ophthalmopathy. TCRdb re-analysed the multiplex PCR reads in MiXCR, keeping a single row per CDR3 protein. Of some 690,000 distinct CDR3 sequences in the sample, roughly 17% are singletons; the top ten hold around 16%. What was sequenced was blood. The receptor set was obtained from a man aged 50 to 60 with Graves' hyperthyroidism. The CDR3 runs from the conserved cysteine through the conserved F or W. The order of the fields is D gene, J gene, V gene, clone size, CDR3 DNA, CDR3 protein. The D gene is left open where the match is weak. Clone size is given for some rows only: seen once, a few or many times, or a class if the clone is expanded.

d_call: .; j_call: TRBJ2-1; v_call: TRBV10-2; clone_size: many; cdr3_nt: TGCGCCAGCAGTGAGTCGAGTAATCGCAAAGACAATGAGCAGTTCTTC; cdr3_aa: CASSESSNRKDNEQFF
d_call: TRBD1; j_call: TRBJ1-4; v_call: TRBV27; clone_size: few; cdr3_nt: TGTGCCAGCAGTATATCAGGGGGGGTTTTCGGAAAACTGTTTTTT; cdr3_aa: CASSISGGVFGKLFF
d_call: TRBD1; j_call: TRBJ1-5; v_call: TRBV3-1; clone_size: .; cdr3_nt: TGTGCCAGCAGCTTGGGAGGGGGCGAGAGGCTCCAGCATTTT; cdr3_aa: CASSLGGGERLQHF
d_call: TRBD1; j_call: TRBJ2-5; v_call: TRBV5-4; clone_size: few; cdr3_nt: TGTGCCAGCAGCAGACCCGGGACAGGGATGGAGACCCAGTACTTC; cdr3_aa: CASSRPGTGMETQYF
d_call: TRBD2; j_call: TRBJ2-7; v_call: TRBV28; clone_size: many; cdr3_nt: TGTGCCAGCGCTGCTAGCGGGGCTTACGAGCAGTACTTC; cdr3_aa: CASAASGAYEQYF
d_call: .; j_call: TRBJ1-6; v_call: TRBV19; clone_size: many; cdr3_nt: TGTGCCAGTGCCGAGATACCCTATAATTCACCCCTCCACTTT; cdr3_aa: CASAEIPYNSPLHF
d_call: .; j_call: TRBJ2-1; v_call: TRBV7-9; clone_size: .; cdr3_nt: TGTGCCAGCAGCGCGTTCCGGGACTCAAGCTCCTACAATGAGCAGTTCTTC; cdr3_aa: CASSAFRDSSSYNEQFF
d_call: .; j_call: TRBJ2-7; v_call: TRBV20-1; clone_size: .; cdr3_nt: TGCAGTGCTAGAGACAGGACCCCATACGAGCAGTACTTC; cdr3_aa: CSARDRTPYEQYF
d_call: .; j_call: TRBJ2-2; v_call: TRBV5-1; clone_size: many; cdr3_nt: TGCGCCAGCAGCTTGGGGTACCAGAACACCGGGGAGCTGTTTTTT; cdr3_aa: CASSLGYQNTGELFF
d_call: TRBD2; j_call: TRBJ2-7; v_call: TRBV11-2; clone_size: many; cdr3_nt: TGTGCCAGCAGATCTCCCGGGACTAGCGGGACCTACGAGCAGTACTTC; cdr3_aa: CASRSPGTSGTYEQYF
d_call: .; j_call: TRBJ2-3; v_call: TRBV6-5; clone_size: .; cdr3_nt: TGTGCCAGCAGTTACTCAAGCCTCCTCGGTACGCAGTATTTT; cdr3_aa: CASSYSSLLGTQYF
d_call: .; j_call: TRBJ2-7; v_call: TRBV4-3; clone_size: few; cdr3_nt: TGCGCCAGCAACCTCGTATCTAGCGCCCACTACGAGCAGTACTTC; cdr3_aa: CASNLVSSAHYEQYF
d_call: TRBD2; j_call: TRBJ2-1; v_call: TRBV10-1; clone_size: many; cdr3_nt: TGCGCCAGCAGCGCCTCGGGGGGTCAGACGCGCAATGAGCAGTTCTTC; cdr3_aa: CASSASGGQTRNEQFF
d_call: .; j_call: TRBJ2-5; v_call: TRBV7-9; clone_size: many; cdr3_nt: TGTGCCAGCAGCTTAGCCGGACAGATGCAAGAGACCCAGTACTTC; cdr3_aa: CASSLAGQMQETQYF
d_call: .; j_call: TRBJ1-5; v_call: TRBV6-2/TRBV6-3; clone_size: few; cdr3_nt: TGTGCCAGCAGTTACCCGATGGGGAGAGGGCAGCCCCAGCATTTT; cdr3_aa: CASSYPMGRGQPQHF
d_call: .; j_call: TRBJ2-2; v_call: TRBV12-3/TRBV12-4; clone_size: .; cdr3_nt: TGTGCCAGCAGTTTAGAGACCCTGACTAACAGGGAGCTGTTTTTT; cdr3_aa: CASSLETLTNRELFF
d_call: .; j_call: TRBJ1-6; v_call: TRBV10-2; clone_size: many; cdr3_nt: TGCGCCAGCGCCGACTTAGTCTCTGGTAATTCACCCCTCCACTTT; cdr3_aa: CASADLVSGNSPLHF
d_call: .; j_call: TRBJ1-4; v_call: TRBV27; clone_size: many; cdr3_nt: TGTGCCAGCAGTTTTTTGGGAGCTAATGAAAAACTGTTTTTT; cdr3_aa: CASSFLGANEKLFF
d_call: TRBD2; j_call: TRBJ2-7; v_call: TRBV6-2/TRBV6-3; clone_size: few; cdr3_nt: TGTGCCAGCAGATCCGGACTAGCGGCACCCTACGAGCAGTACTTC; cdr3_aa: CASRSGLAAPYEQYF
d_call: .; j_call: TRBJ2-1; v_call: TRBV12-3/TRBV12-4; clone_size: many; cdr3_nt: TGTGCCAGCATCACTTGGGGGCAGGCGGATGAGCAGTTCTTC; cdr3_aa: CASITWGQADEQFF
d_call: .; j_call: TRBJ2-5; v_call: TRBV18; clone_size: few; cdr3_nt: TGTGCCAGCTCAACTGACAGGCAAGAGACCCAGTACTTC; cdr3_aa: CASSTDRQETQYF
d_call: TRBD2; j_call: TRBJ2-3; v_call: TRBV2; clone_size: many; cdr3_nt: TGTGCCAGCAGTGGTCGGGAGGTAGATACGCAGTATTTT; cdr3_aa: CASSGREVDTQYF
d_call: .; j_call: TRBJ1-1; v_call: TRBV9; clone_size: many; cdr3_nt: TGTGCCAGCAGCGTAGAGGGCGGCAGTTACCCGAACACTGAAGCTTTCTTT; cdr3_aa: CASSVEGGSYPNTEAFF
d_call: TRBD2; j_call: TRBJ2-2; v_call: TRBV24-1; clone_size: few; cdr3_nt: TGTGCCACCAGTGATAGTGGCCAGGGACTAACCGGGGAGCTGTTTTTT; cdr3_aa: CATSDSGQGLTGELFF
d_call: .; j_call: TRBJ1-1; v_call: TRBV2; clone_size: many; cdr3_nt: TGTGCCAGCAGTGAAGAAGGGGCTGGTGAAGCTTTCTTT; cdr3_aa: CASSEEGAGEAFF
d_call: TRBD2; j_call: TRBJ2-3; v_call: TRBV10-3; clone_size: .; cdr3_nt: TGTGCCATCAGTGAGTCGAGGGGACTAGCGGGAGGCGGAGATACGCAGTATTTT; cdr3_aa: CAISESRGLAGGGDTQYF
d_call: TRBD2; j_call: TRBJ2-7; v_call: TRBV4-3; clone_size: few; cdr3_nt: TGCGCCAGCAGCCAAGGACTAGCGGAAATCTACGAGCAGTACTTC; cdr3_aa: CASSQGLAEIYEQYF
d_call: .; j_call: TRBJ2-6; v_call: TRBV20-1; clone_size: many; cdr3_nt: TGCAGGATAGAGGGTAGGGTCTCTGGGGCCAACGTCCTGACTTTC; cdr3_aa: CRIEGRVSGANVLTF
d_call: .; j_call: TRBJ2-5; v_call: TRBV25-1; clone_size: few; cdr3_nt: TGTGCCAGCAGTGACTGGGGCGGGAACCAAGAGACCCAGTACTTC; cdr3_aa: CASSDWGGNQETQYF
d_call: .; j_call: TRBJ1-6; v_call: TRBV27; clone_size: many; cdr3_nt: TGTGCCAGCAGTTTATGGTGGCAGGTCGAGCTCTATAATTCACCCCTCCACTTT; cdr3_aa: CASSLWWQVELYNSPLHF
d_call: TRBD1; j_call: TRBJ1-2; v_call: TRBV7-9; clone_size: few; cdr3_nt: TGTGCCAGCAGCGAAAATCAAATATACAGGGGTCATAACTATGGCTACACCTTC; cdr3_aa: CASSENQIYRGHNYGYTF
d_call: .; j_call: TRBJ2-2; v_call: TRBV20-1; clone_size: many; cdr3_nt: TGCAGTGCCCCCGCTGGTGGTTTCGGCACCGGGGAGCTGTTTTTT; cdr3_aa: CSAPAGGFGTGELFF
d_call: TRBD1; j_call: TRBJ1-1; v_call: TRBV20-1; clone_size: many; cdr3_nt: TGCAGTGCTAAGCATGGACAGGGGAGCGGTGAAGCTTTCTTT; cdr3_aa: CSAKHGQGSGEAFF
d_call: .; j_call: TRBJ2-7; v_call: TRBV20-1; clone_size: few; cdr3_nt: TGCAGTGCTAGAGGACAAGGGACCTTGGACGAGCAGTACTTC; cdr3_aa: CSARGQGTLDEQYF
d_call: .; j_call: TRBJ2-3; v_call: TRBV18; clone_size: many; cdr3_nt: TGTGCCAGCTCACCGGGCTCAGATACGCAGTATTTT; cdr3_aa: CASSPGSDTQYF
d_call: TRBD1; j_call: TRBJ2-1; v_call: TRBV30; clone_size: .; cdr3_nt: TGTGCCTGGAGGCCACGACCGGGACAGGGGGTAACCTACAATGAGCAGTTCTTC; cdr3_aa: CAWRPRPGQGVTYNEQFF
d_call: TRBD2; j_call: TRBJ2-7; v_call: TRBV29-1; clone_size: few; cdr3_nt: TGCAGCGTAGCGCTAGCGGGAGTTGGCGAGCAGTACTTC; cdr3_aa: CSVALAGVGEQYF
d_call: .; j_call: TRBJ1-5; v_call: TRBV27; clone_size: .; cdr3_nt: TGTGCCAGCAGTTTACGGGGAGACACTAGCAATCAGCCCCAGCATTTT; cdr3_aa: CASSLRGDTSNQPQHF
d_call: .; j_call: TRBJ2-3; v_call: TRBV11-2; clone_size: many; cdr3_nt: TGTGCCAGCAGCTTAGCTTGGGAAACAGATACGCAGTATTTT; cdr3_aa: CASSLAWETDTQYF
d_call: TRBD1; j_call: TRBJ2-2; v_call: TRBV4-2; clone_size: .; cdr3_nt: TGTGCCAGCAGCCGGGACAGGCCGGTATTGACCGGGGAGCTGTTTTTT; cdr3_aa: CASSRDRPVLTGELFF
d_call: .; j_call: TRBJ1-1; v_call: TRBV19; clone_size: .; cdr3_nt: TGTGCCAGTAGTATATCTGGGGCAGGGGAAGCTTTCTTT; cdr3_aa: CASSISGAGEAFF
d_call: .; j_call: TRBJ1-4; v_call: TRBV27; clone_size: many; cdr3_nt: TGTGCCAGCAAGGAGCTATCTAATGAAAAACTGTTTTTT; cdr3_aa: CASKELSNEKLFF
d_call: .; j_call: TRBJ2-1; v_call: TRBV27; clone_size: few; cdr3_nt: TGTGCCAGCAGTTTATCGGGGACACTCGACCATGAGCAGTTCTTC; cdr3_aa: CASSLSGTLDHEQFF